Sequencing of this T cell receptor (beta chain) was carried out in a study of vaccination effects on CD4 cells after COVID-19. General observations from the study: Clones of infection and vaccine origin contracted markedly late after vaccination. The study found that only 1 of 255 vaccine-induced clones from healthy vaccinees cross-reacted with common cold coronaviruses. Few convalescent patients were studied, and early post-infection samples were lacking.

Measured with immunoSEQ multiplex PCR; TCRdb has only the in-frame clones, and not every one. The table lists roughly 13,000 clones, 72% of them singletons. ViraFEST assay sequencing came after antigen-specific CD4+ T cells were expanded with viral peptide pools. The authors isolated CD4+ T cells after nine to eleven days of culture. Subjects were given two BNT162b2 or mRNA-1273 vaccine doses. Vaccinated recipients, who were negative for nucleocapsid antibodies, had no history of SARS-CoV-2 infection. This clone was seen a few times. Its antigen is not identified. The input for sequencing was CD4+ T cells from PBMCs cultured with SARS-CoV-2 spike peptides, taken after COVID-19 vaccination. The origin of this receptor is a human donor who received a COVID-19 vaccine.

The CDR3 loop is CSATTILEQYF. The CDR3 DNA sequence: TGCAGTGCAACGACCATTTTGGAGCAGTACTTC. This sequence joins TRBV20-1 and TRBJ2-7; no clear D gene. The CDR3 has 11 residues. Trimming pared 6 bases from V and 7 bases from J, leaving 13 bases between. CDR1 is DFQATT and CDR2 is SNEGSKA in the germline V gene (reference sequence).